This T cell receptor beta chain was profiled in a study of patients and donors after allogeneic stem cell transplantation. This clonotype was seen a few times. V gave up 0 bases and J gave up 6 bases; unmatched junction bases: 3. Germline V gene data show CDR1 as LGHDT and CDR2 as YNNKEL (reference sequence). CDR3 length: 15 amino acids. MiXCR, applied by TCRdb to the RT-PCR reads, yields one record per CDR3 protein. The sample has approximately 150,000 distinct CDR3 sequences; roughly two fifths are singletons. This TCR was recovered from a human donor who was either an allogeneic HSCT recipient or a stem cell or donor lymphocyte infusion donor (not recorded which). It is not recorded whose cells these are; they may come from a transplant donor. The specimen sequenced was blood, either unsorted or a sorted T cell fraction (not recorded which). The chain employs TRBV3-1 and TRBJ1-4; TRBD1 agrees at 8 bases. In DNA form, the CDR3 reads TGTGCCAGCAGCCAAGACAGGGGGCGAGATGAAAAACTGTTTTTT. It specifies CASSQDRGRDEKLFF. Using reference TRBV3-1 and TRBJ1-4 for the parts outside the CDR3, the full variable domain is DTAVSQTPKYLVTQMGNDKSIKCEQNLGHDTMYWYKQDSKKFLKIMFSYNNKELIINETVPNRFSPKSPDKAHLNLHINSLELGDSAVYFCASSQDRGRDEKLFFGSGTQLSVL.